A single sample gave rise to the 5 T cell receptor beta chains below, sequenced in a study of blood T cell repertoires in COVID-19. TCRdb keeps only in-frame clones here, not all; method: immunoSEQ multiplex PCR. The sample contains approximately 45,000 clones, around 82% of which appear only once. The sample consisted of peripheral blood. These receptors were taken from a woman of 80 years or more with acute or convalescent COVID-19.

This chain joins TRBV15 and TRBJ2-7, with 8 bases matching TRBD1. This CDR3 has 15 residues. CDR1 and CDR2 from the germline V gene are LNHNV and YYDKDF (reference sequence). Trimming removed 6 bases from V and 4 bases from J; junction bases left unmatched: 11. The CDR3 is CATRGSGTGSYEQYF. CDR3 DNA sequence: TGTGCCACCAGGGGATCCGGGACAGGCAGTTACGAGCAGTACTTC.

The gene calls are TRBV7-2 and TRBJ2-1; TRBD1 matches at 9 bases. Trimming at V came to 4 bases and at J to 3 bases, leaving 13 bases not matched to a gene. CDR1 is SGHTA and CDR2 is FQGNSA in the germline V gene. The CDR3 loop spans 18 amino acids. The CDR3 nucleotides are TGTGCCAGCAGCTACTTGGGACCGGGACAGGGACTCTACAATGAGCAGTTCTTC. Translating gives CASSYLGPGQGLYNEQFF.

This chain's CDR3 is CASSTAGSGNTIYF. The CDR3, as DNA: TGTGCCAGTAGTACCGCAGGGTCTGGAAACACCATATATTTT. The V gene is TRBV19, the J gene TRBJ1-3, with a tentative D call TRBD1 (5 bases). V lost 4 bases to trimming and J lost 1 base, with 8 bases between them. The CDR3 loop spans 14 amino acids. Germline V gene lookup returns CDR1 LNHDA and CDR2 SQIVND (reference sequence). The variable domain in full, with the rest retrieved from reference TRBV19 and TRBJ1-3, is DGGITQSPKYLFRKEGQNVTLSCEQNLNHDAMYWYRQDPGQGLRLIYYSQIVNDFQKGDIAEGYSVSREKKESFPLTVTSAQKNPTAFYLCASSTAGSGNTIYFGEGSWLTVV.

The chain combines TRBV12-5 with TRBJ1-5, with 7 nucleotides matching TRBD1. The CDR3 is made up of 13 amino acids. V dropped 10 bases and J dropped 5; count of bases not matched to a gene: 8. Germline V gives CDR1 LGHNT, CDR2 FRNRAP. The CDR3 coding sequence is TGTGCTAATGGGACAGAGCTAGATCAGCCCCAGCATTTT. Protein: CANGTELDQPQHF.

V gene TRBV19 combines with J gene TRBJ1-2, with D perhaps matching TRBD1 (5 bases). The CDR3 has 14 residues. The V end was cut by 5 bases, the J end by 8 bases, with 18 bases between. Germline values: CDR1 LNHDA, CDR2 SQIVND (reference sequence). The CDR3 loop is CASSPLEGVRGYTF. The CDR3, as DNA: TGTGCCAGTAGTCCCCTTGAAGGGGTCAGGGGCTACACCTTC.